These T cell receptor beta chains were read from a single sample in a study of CD8+ T cells in alopecia areata. The table came from immunoSEQ multiplex PCR; TCRdb's copy has only in-frame clones and leaves some out. The sample lists about 140,000 clones; approximately 49% were seen once. This specimen was CD4+ T cells sorted from blood, taken at week 0. Every receptor here comes from a human donor with alopecia areata. Both conserved end residues are part of each CDR3. Fields, in order: V gene, clone size, D gene, J gene, CDR3 DNA, CDR3 protein. The D gene is left open where the match is weak. Not all rows give a size; the values are once, few, many and, for expanded clones, a class.

TRBV15	.	TRBD2	TRBJ2-1	TGTGCCACCAGCAGACCACCTAGCGGGATGGGGAATGAGCAGTTCTTC	CATSRPPSGMGNEQFF
TRBV15	once	.	TRBJ1-5	TGTGCCACCAGCAGAGATGCGAAGCTTCAGCCCCAGCATTTT	CATSRDAKLQPQHF
TRBV10-2	few	.	TRBJ1-5	TGCGCCAGCGCCTCGGGAGATAGCAATCAGCCCCAGCATTTT	CASASGDSNQPQHF
TRBV18	.	TRBD2	TRBJ2-5	TGTGCCAGCTCACCCTCGACTAGCGCGGAGACCCAGTACTTC	CASSPSTSAETQYF
TRBV7-6	.	TRBD1	TRBJ1-4	TGTGCCAGCAGCTCCGGACAGGGCAATGAAAAACTGTTTTTT	CASSSGQGNEKLFF
TRBV29-1	few	.	TRBJ2-7	TGCAGCGTTGAAAGGGGAAAGGGGGAGCAGTACTTC	CSVERGKGEQYF
TRBV5-4	.	TRBD2	TRBJ2-1	TGTGCCAGCACTAGCGGGACCTACAATGAGCAGTTCTTC	CASTSGTYNEQFF
TRBV27	.	.	TRBJ2-5	TGTGCCAGCAGTTTATCGGGCCGTAGGCGAGAGACCCAGTACTTC	CASSLSGRRRETQYF
TRBV5-1	.	TRBD1	TRBJ2-7	TGCGCCAGCAGCTCCGGAGGACAGGGTCCCTACGAGCAGTACTTC	CASSSGGQGPYEQYF
TRBV29-1	.	.	TRBJ1-5	TGCAGCGTTGGTCGTGGCCTGAATCAGCCCCAGCATTTT	CSVGRGLNQPQHF
TRBV2	.	TRBD1	TRBJ2-2	TGTGCCAGCAGTGTTGGACAGGCCGGGGAGCTGTTTTTT	CASSVGQAGELFF